These 21 T cell receptor beta chains were all obtained from the same sample, sequenced in a study of cytomegalovirus exposure and HLA in healthy donors. A multiplex PCR was run with 60 Vbeta primers and 13 Jbeta primers. Here immunoSEQ multiplex PCR was the method, and the copy in TCRdb shows in-frame clones only, minus some. The sample holds under 200,000 clones, about 76% seen once. Material for sequencing was PBMCs. The source is a male donor in good health and CMV-seropositive.

The V gene is TRBV7-9, the J gene TRBJ2-3; 13 nucleotides line up with TRBD2. Trimming removed 4 bases from V and 5 bases from J; junction bases left unmatched: 6. Germline CDR1 SEHNR, CDR2 FQNEAQ (reference sequence). The CDR3 has 16 residues. The CDR3 reads CASSSGLAGILDTQYF. CDR3 bases: TGTGCCAGCAGCTCGGGACTAGCGGGGATATTAGATACGCAGTATTTT. The full variable domain, its missing parts supplied by reference TRBV7-9 and TRBJ2-3, is DTGVSQNPRHKITKRGQNVTFRCDPISEHNRLYWYRQTLGQGPEFLTYFQNEAQLEKSRLLSDRFSAERPKGSFSTLEIQRTEQGDSAMYLCASSSGLAGILDTQYFGPGTRLTVL.

The rearrangement uses TRBV6-1 and TRBJ2-7; 9 bases line up with TRBD2. CDR1 MNHNS and CDR2 SASEGT come from the germline V gene. V lost 0 bases and J lost 2; bases outside the gene matches: 5. The CDR3 runs 16 residues. The CDR3 DNA reads TGTGCCAGCAGTGAAGCGCTTGCGGGGGGGACCTACGAGCAGTACTTC. Translating it yields CASSEALAGGTYEQYF.

The rearrangement links TRBV11-2 to TRBJ2-5; TRBD2 agrees at 12 bases. From germline, CDR1 is SGHAT and CDR2 FQNNGV. CDR3 length equals 15 residues. V shed 6 bases, J shed 2 bases, and the junction held 4 bases outside the gene matches. CDR3 nucleotide sequence: TGTGCCAGCAGAGGTCTAGCGGGGGGGCAAGAGACCCAGTACTTC. Residues: CASRGLAGGQETQYF.

The chain recombines TRBV18 with TRBJ2-3; 8 bases agree with TRBD1. CDR3 length: 17 residues. V trimming: 5 bases; J trimming: 1 base; junction bases outside the gene matches: 11. The germline gives CDR1 KGHSH, CDR2 LQKENI. For the CDR3, the DNA is TGTGCCAGCTCAGCCTTGGCCGGACAGGGAGGCACAGATACGCAGTATTTT. Translated, it gives CASSALAGQGGTDTQYF.

This rearrangement joins TRBV5-1 to TRBJ1-2; D possibly corresponds to TRBD1 (5 bases). From germline, CDR1 is SGHRS and CDR2 YFSETQ. This CDR3 is built from 15 residues. The V end was cut by 7 bases, the J end by 2 bases, with 18 bases between. The CDR3 nucleotides are TGCGCCAGCCGGTCGGGAGACAGCTTCAACTATGGCTACACCTTC. It encodes CASRSGDSFNYGYTF.

The rearrangement links TRBV7-2 to TRBJ2-7; D perhaps matches TRBD1 (5 bases). V was cut by 2 bases and J by 4 bases, with 9 bases left in between. The CDR3 has 13 amino acids. Germline loops: CDR1 SGHTA, CDR2 FQGNSA. Written as DNA, the CDR3 is TGTGCCAGCAGCTTAACTCAGGGTTACGAGCAGTACTTC. Translated: CASSLTQGYEQYF.

The gene calls are TRBV10-3 and TRBJ2-7; perhaps TRBD1 as D (6 bases). V was trimmed by 0 bases and J by 0 bases, leaving 9 bases between them. Germline loops: CDR1 ENHRY, CDR2 SYGVKD. This CDR3 has 15 residues. The CDR3 bases are TGTGCCATCAGTGAGTCCATGGACAGCTCCTACGAGCAGTACTTC. Its translation is CAISESMDSSYEQYF.

The genes are TRBV5-6 and TRBJ2-7; D ambiguous. Trimming removed 0 bases at V and 6 bases at J, with 7 bases between. The CDR3 is 12 residues long. Germline V gene lookup returns CDR1 SGHDT and CDR2 YYEEEE. The CDR3: CASSLGAGEQYF. The CDR3 DNA is TGTGCCAGCAGCTTGGGGGCCGGCGAGCAGTACTTC.

The chain links TRBV29-1 to TRBJ2-1; D uncertain. The CDR3 is 14 amino acids. The germline CDR1 and CDR2 sequences are SQVTM and ANQGSEA. Trimming removed 3 bases from V and 1 base from J, with 10 bases in between. CDR3 DNA: TGCAGCGTTGAGGCAGCGCAATCCTACAATGAGCAGTTCTTC. Translating it yields CSVEAAQSYNEQFF.

The CDR3 loop reads CASSRSPGSVYNEQFF. The DNA for the CDR3 is TGTGCCAGCAGCCGGAGCCCAGGGTCTGTCTACAATGAGCAGTTCTTC. The genes are TRBV11-2 and TRBJ2-1; tentatively, D is TRBD1 (5 bases). Germline V CDR1 and CDR2: SGHAT, FQNNGV. This CDR3 contains 16 residues. Trimming shortened V by 5 bases and J by 3 bases, and 17 bases separated the two germline ends.

The V and J genes are TRBV7-2 and TRBJ1-2, with 11 bases that match TRBD1. Germline V CDR1 and CDR2: SGHTA, FQGNSA. This CDR3 is built from 14 residues. J lost 5 bases, V lost 5 bases, and 4 bases had no gene match. DNA for the CDR3: TGTGCCAGCAGCCCGGACAGGGGGCTGTATGGCTACACCTTC. It codes for CASSPDRGLYGYTF.

This sequence joins TRBV19 and TRBJ1-4; D remains ambiguous. This CDR3 has 16 amino acids. The germline V and J ends were trimmed by 2 bases and 6 bases, with 16 bases remaining between them. Germline CDR1 and CDR2: LNHDA and SQIVND (reference sequence). The CDR3, as DNA: TGTGCCAGTAGTATACGCGGGTCTTCGATAGATGAAAAACTGTTTTTT. Protein product: CASSIRGSSIDEKLFF.

The chain's CDR3 is CAWTWQSNTEAFF. The CDR3 DNA is TGTGCCTGGACATGGCAGTCGAACACTGAAGCTTTCTTT. The rearrangement links TRBV30 to TRBJ1-1; D unresolved. V lost 4 bases and J lost 1, with 10 bases in between. The germline CDR1 and CDR2 sequences are GTSNPN and SVGIG (reference sequence). This CDR3 is built from 13 residues.

The chain is built from TRBV4-2 and TRBJ2-3; D is perhaps TRBD2 (6 bases). The CDR3 length is 17 residues. Trimming left V 0 bases short and J 3 bases short, with 16 bases between. Germline V gene data show CDR1 as LGHNA and CDR2 as YNFKEQ. The CDR3 bases are TGTGCCAGCAGCCAAGATTACGGGGGACCCGGGACAGATACGCAGTATTTT. This encodes CASSQDYGGPGTDTQYF.

The genes are TRBV7-9 and TRBJ2-7; D is perhaps TRBD1 (5 bases). The germline V gene encodes CDR1 SEHNR and CDR2 FQNEAQ (reference sequence). The CDR3 extends over 13 amino acids. V was shortened by 5 bases and J by 6 bases, with 14 bases between the two germline ends. The CDR3 sequence is CASSSTGTGEQYF. Written as DNA, the CDR3 is TGTGCCAGCAGCAGTACAGGAACCGGCGAGCAGTACTTC.

The chain has TRBV4-2 and TRBJ2-3, with D maybe TRBD1 (5 bases). This CDR3 has 15 residues. The V end lost 4 bases, the J end lost 2 bases, and 13 bases lay between the germline ends. Germline V gene sequence: CDR1 LGHNA, CDR2 YNFKEQ. CDR3 DNA sequence: TGTGCCAGCAGCCGGCAGGGCGATCCCACAGATACGCAGTATTTT. Protein: CASSRQGDPTDTQYF.

The chain uses TRBV27 and TRBJ2-7; 10 bases match TRBD2. CDR3 length equals 15 residues. The V gene end was trimmed by 5 bases and the J gene end by 7 bases; junction bases not matched to a gene: 11. CDR1 is MNHEY and CDR2 is SMNVEV in the germline V gene (reference sequence). The CDR3 loop reads CASSPGVAGGYEQYF. As DNA, the CDR3 is TGTGCCAGCAGTCCAGGGGTAGCGGGGGGATATGAGCAGTACTTC.

The rearrangement uses TRBV5-1 and TRBJ1-1; 8 nucleotides line up with TRBD1. The germline CDR1 and CDR2 sequences are SGHRS and YFSETQ. The CDR3 length is 14 residues. With 4 bases clipped from V and 3 bases from J, the junction kept 5 bases outside the gene matches. CDR3 coding DNA: TGCGCCAGCAGCCCCCAGGGGGCTCACACTGAAGCTTTCTTT. Amino acids: CASSPQGAHTEAFF.

V is TRBV15 and J is TRBJ2-5, with no clear D. The CDR3 has 14 residues. Per germline, CDR1 LNHNV and CDR2 YYDKDF (reference sequence). V lost 0 bases and J 3 bases, leaving 8 bases between the germline ends. CDR3 in amino acids: CATSRDRTEETQYF. CDR3 coding DNA: TGTGCCACCAGCAGAGATAGAACCGAAGAGACCCAGTACTTC. Together with reference TRBV15 and TRBJ2-5, the CDR3 gives the full variable domain: DAMVIQNPRYQVTQFGKPVTLSCSQTLNHNVMYWYQQKSSQAPKLLFHYYDKDFNNEADTPDNFQSRRPNTSFCFLDIRSPGLGDTAMYLCATSRDRTEETQYFGPGTRLLVL.

The CDR3 coding sequence is TGTGCCTGGAGTGCGACGGGGAGGAGGGATACGCAGTATTTT. This translates into CAWSATGRRDTQYF. The chain uses TRBV30 and TRBJ2-3; D may be TRBD2 (6 bases). The CDR3 covers 14 residues. In germline, CDR1 is GTSNPN, CDR2 SVGIG (reference sequence). V was shortened by 1 base and J by 6 bases, with 14 bases between the two germline ends.

The J gene is TRBJ1-4, the V gene TRBV13; 10 bases map to TRBD1. This CDR3 has 15 amino acids. V was pared by 4 bases and J by 6 bases, with 5 bases of the junction left unmatched. The germline V gene has CDR1 PRHDT and CDR2 FYEKMQ (reference sequence). The CDR3 sequence is CASSWTGTGDEKLFF. The CDR3 coding sequence is TGTGCCAGCAGCTGGACCGGGACAGGGGATGAAAAACTGTTTTTT.